A selection of T cell receptor beta chains follows, all from one sample in a study of a mutant IDH1 vaccine in newly diagnosed glioma. Profiled with immunoSEQ multiplex PCR; TCRdb holds only in-frame clones, not every one. The sample lists tens of thousands of clones, roughly nine tenths occurring once. This specimen consisted of PBMCs, obtained from a glioma patient treated with radiotherapy, temozolomide or both. Receptor source: a woman aged 40 to 49 with glioma. Each CDR3 is given with its conserved first and last residue. Fields, in order: CDR3 protein, CDR3 DNA, J gene, V gene, clone size, D gene. D genes are given only for firm matches. Size is omitted from some rows. Given values are once, few, many or a class for expanded clones.

CDR3 protein: CASSGPNRGDTQYF
CDR3 DNA: TGCGCCAGCAGCGGTCCAAATCGGGGAGATACGCAGTATTTT
J gene: TRBJ2-3
V gene: TRBV5-1
clone size: -
D gene: -

CDR3 protein: CASSLAGTGVSSYEQYF
CDR3 DNA: TGTGCCAGCAGCTTAGCGGGGACAGGGGTCAGCTCCTACGAGCAGTACTTC
J gene: TRBJ2-7
V gene: TRBV7-9
clone size: -
D gene: TRBD1

CDR3 protein: CASSYIPGSNNEQFF
CDR3 DNA: TGTGCCAGCAGTTACATCCCCGGGAGCAACAATGAGCAGTTCTTC
J gene: TRBJ2-1
V gene: TRBV27
clone size: -
D gene: -

CDR3 protein: CASSLGDNSYEQYF
CDR3 DNA: TGCGCCAGCAGCTTGGGGGACAACTCCTACGAGCAGTACTTC
J gene: TRBJ2-7
V gene: TRBV5-1
clone size: few
D gene: -

CDR3 protein: CASSQGQGAFAPYEQYF
CDR3 DNA: TGCGCCAGCAGCCAGGGACAGGGGGCGTTTGCCCCCTACGAGCAGTACTTC
J gene: TRBJ2-7
V gene: TRBV4-1
clone size: -
D gene: TRBD1

CDR3 protein: CASSEYGQGGETQYF
CDR3 DNA: TGTGCCAGCAGTGAATATGGGCAGGGAGGCGAGACCCAGTACTTC
J gene: TRBJ2-5
V gene: TRBV25-1
clone size: few
D gene: -

CDR3 protein: CASSPPSGTRGVRETQYF
CDR3 DNA: TGTGCCAGCAGTCCCCCCTCCGGGACGCGAGGGGTTAGAGAGACCCAGTACTTC
J gene: TRBJ2-5
V gene: TRBV27
clone size: -
D gene: -

CDR3 protein: CASSVQIRPDSGYTF
CDR3 DNA: TGTGCCAGCAGCGTGCAAATTAGACCGGACTCTGGCTACACCTTC
J gene: TRBJ1-2
V gene: TRBV9
clone size: -
D gene: -

CDR3 protein: CASSEGAVSSTDTQYF
CDR3 DNA: TGTGCCAGCAGTGAAGGTGCAGTTTCTAGCACAGATACGCAGTATTTT
J gene: TRBJ2-3
V gene: TRBV2
clone size: -
D gene: -

CDR3 protein: CASSYGGITGYTF
CDR3 DNA: TGTGCCAGCAGTTACGGTGGGATAACCGGCTACACCTTC
J gene: TRBJ1-2
V gene: TRBV6-5
clone size: -
D gene: -

CDR3 protein: CASRWGNTGELFF
CDR3 DNA: TGTGCCAGCAGGTGGGGGAACACCGGGGAGCTGTTTTTT
J gene: TRBJ2-2
V gene: TRBV7-2
clone size: -
D gene: -

CDR3 protein: CASRIGNGGMEETQYF
CDR3 DNA: TGCGCCAGCAGGATCGGTAACGGGGGGATGGAAGAGACCCAGTACTTC
J gene: TRBJ2-5
V gene: TRBV5-1
clone size: -
D gene: TRBD2

CDR3 protein: CASSPLFGNTGELFF
CDR3 DNA: TGTGCCAGCAGCCCCCTCTTCGGGAACACCGGGGAGCTGTTTTTT
J gene: TRBJ2-2
V gene: TRBV4-2
clone size: -
D gene: -

CDR3 protein: CARERTLGQANTGELFF
CDR3 DNA: TGTGCCCGTGAAAGAACTTTAGGACAGGCGAACACCGGGGAGCTGTTTTTT
J gene: TRBJ2-2
V gene: TRBV30
clone size: -
D gene: TRBD1

CDR3 protein: CASSWAVGQGSGEQYF
CDR3 DNA: TGTGCCAGCAGTTGGGCCGTGGGACAGGGATCGGGCGAGCAGTACTTC
J gene: TRBJ2-7
V gene: TRBV6-6
clone size: -
D gene: TRBD1

CDR3 protein: CASSLRLAGENTGELFF
CDR3 DNA: TGTGCCAGCAGCTTAAGACTAGCGGGAGAGAACACCGGGGAGCTGTTTTTT
J gene: TRBJ2-2
V gene: TRBV7-2
clone size: -
D gene: TRBD2

CDR3 protein: CASRPENWDEKLFF
CDR3 DNA: TGTGCCAGCAGACCAGAGAACTGGGATGAAAAACTGTTTTTT
J gene: TRBJ1-4
V gene: TRBV2
clone size: -
D gene: -

CDR3 protein: CASSLALAGSEQYF
CDR3 DNA: TGTGCCAGCAGCTTAGCACTAGCGGGATCCGAGCAGTACTTC
J gene: TRBJ2-7
V gene: TRBV7-6
clone size: -
D gene: TRBD2

CDR3 protein: CAWNRETMQPQHF
CDR3 DNA: TGTGCCTGGAATAGGGAAACGATGCAGCCCCAGCATTTT
J gene: TRBJ1-5
V gene: TRBV30
clone size: -
D gene: -

CDR3 protein: CASSDDRVNSPLHF
CDR3 DNA: TGCGCCAGCAGTGACGACAGGGTTAATTCACCCCTCCACTTT
J gene: TRBJ1-6
V gene: TRBV10-1
clone size: -
D gene: TRBD1

CDR3 protein: CASSLAGIRAGTGYYGYTF
CDR3 DNA: TGCGCCAGCAGCTTGGCCGGGATCAGGGCGGGGACAGGATACTATGGCTACACCTTC
J gene: TRBJ1-2
V gene: TRBV5-1
clone size: -
D gene: TRBD1

CDR3 protein: CASSQTTVPGNIQYF
CDR3 DNA: TGCGCCAGCAGCCAGACGACCGTCCCTGGAAACATTCAGTACTTC
J gene: TRBJ2-4
V gene: TRBV4-1
clone size: -
D gene: -

CDR3 protein: CASSGPTAGNTIYF
CDR3 DNA: TGTGCCAGCAGTGGGCCGACAGCTGGAAACACCATATATTTT
J gene: TRBJ1-3
V gene: TRBV6-1
clone size: -
D gene: -

CDR3 protein: CASSQVGRQGYYEQYF
CDR3 DNA: TGTGCCAGCAGCCAAGTAGGGAGACAGGGGTATTACGAGCAGTACTTC
J gene: TRBJ2-7
V gene: TRBV4-2
clone size: -
D gene: TRBD1

CDR3 protein: CASSLVETGGIYEQYF
CDR3 DNA: TGCGCCAGCAGCTTGGTGGAGACAGGGGGGATCTACGAGCAGTACTTC
J gene: TRBJ2-7
V gene: TRBV5-1
clone size: few
D gene: TRBD1

CDR3 protein: CASSPTGNRYGYTF
CDR3 DNA: TGTGCCAGCAGCCCGACCGGGAATCGGTATGGCTACACCTTC
J gene: TRBJ1-2
V gene: TRBV7-9
clone size: -
D gene: -

CDR3 protein: CASSLDRQGRTDTQYF
CDR3 DNA: TGTGCCAGCAGCTTAGACCGACAGGGACGCACAGATACGCAGTATTTT
J gene: TRBJ2-3
V gene: TRBV7-2
clone size: -
D gene: TRBD1

CDR3 protein: CASSPGDTEAFF
CDR3 DNA: TGCGCCAGCAGTCCAGGGGACACTGAAGCTTTCTTT
J gene: TRBJ1-1
V gene: TRBV4-1
clone size: -
D gene: -

CDR3 protein: CASSEEKLATDTQYF
CDR3 DNA: TGTGCCAGCAGTGAAGAAAAACTAGCCACAGATACGCAGTATTTT
J gene: TRBJ2-3
V gene: TRBV2
clone size: -
D gene: -

CDR3 protein: CASSQSTGDLYGYTF
CDR3 DNA: TGCGCCAGCAGCCAATCTACGGGGGACTTGTATGGCTACACCTTC
J gene: TRBJ1-2
V gene: TRBV5-1
clone size: -
D gene: -

CDR3 protein: CASSYSRETYEQYF
CDR3 DNA: TGTGCCAGCAGTTACTCCCGAGAGACCTACGAGCAGTACTTC
J gene: TRBJ2-7
V gene: TRBV6-5
clone size: -
D gene: -

CDR3 protein: CASSLGGVHRF
CDR3 DNA: TGTGCCAGCAGCTTAGGCGGGGTCCATCGCTTC
J gene: TRBJ1-2
V gene: TRBV5-4
clone size: -
D gene: -

CDR3 protein: CASSQNARGLGNEQFF
CDR3 DNA: TGCGCCAGCAGCCAAAATGCCAGGGGATTGGGCAATGAGCAGTTCTTC
J gene: TRBJ2-1
V gene: TRBV4-1
clone size: -
D gene: -

CDR3 protein: CASSLRDRDLAGNTIYF
CDR3 DNA: TGTGCCAGCAGCCTCCGGGACAGGGATTTGGCTGGAAACACCATATATTTT
J gene: TRBJ1-3
V gene: TRBV5-8
clone size: -
D gene: TRBD1

CDR3 protein: CASSLGVDRYTGSQETQYF
CDR3 DNA: TGTGCCAGCAGCTTGGGTGTGGACCGATATACAGGGAGCCAAGAGACCCAGTACTTC
J gene: TRBJ2-5
V gene: TRBV5-8
clone size: -
D gene: -

CDR3 protein: CASSPGRVTSGNTIYF
CDR3 DNA: TGCGCCAGCAGCCCCGGACGGGTCACCTCTGGAAACACCATATATTTT
J gene: TRBJ1-3
V gene: TRBV5-1
clone size: once
D gene: -

CDR3 protein: CASSSGTLATNEKLFF
CDR3 DNA: TGTGCCAGCAGCTCCGGGACACTTGCAACTAATGAAAAACTGTTTTTT
J gene: TRBJ1-4
V gene: TRBV7-9
clone size: few
D gene: -

CDR3 protein: CASNPPWFAREGTEAFF
CDR3 DNA: TGTGCCAGTAACCCTCCTTGGTTCGCCAGGGAGGGGACTGAAGCTTTCTTT
J gene: TRBJ1-1
V gene: TRBV19
clone size: -
D gene: -

CDR3 protein: CASSLGGPDRSSYEQYF
CDR3 DNA: TGTGCCAGCAGCTTAGGAGGACCGGACAGGTCCTCCTACGAGCAGTACTTC
J gene: TRBJ2-7
V gene: TRBV7-9
clone size: -
D gene: TRBD1

CDR3 protein: CASSPWDRGTEAFF
CDR3 DNA: TGTGCCAGCAGCCCATGGGACAGGGGCACTGAAGCTTTCTTT
J gene: TRBJ1-1
V gene: TRBV9
clone size: -
D gene: TRBD1

CDR3 protein: CATSRDHPGRNTEAFF
CDR3 DNA: TGTGCCACCAGCAGAGATCATCCAGGGCGAAACACTGAAGCTTTCTTT
J gene: TRBJ1-1
V gene: TRBV15
clone size: -
D gene: -

CDR3 protein: CASREGGSNNEQFF
CDR3 DNA: TGTGCCAGCAGGGAGGGGGGCTCTAACAATGAGCAGTTCTTC
J gene: TRBJ2-1
V gene: TRBV6-6
clone size: -
D gene: -

CDR3 protein: CASSVQGGSTEAFF
CDR3 DNA: TGTGCCAGCAGCGTACAGGGAGGGAGCACTGAAGCTTTCTTT
J gene: TRBJ1-1
V gene: TRBV27
clone size: -
D gene: -

CDR3 protein: CASRTRGSNQPQHF
CDR3 DNA: TGTGCCAGCAGGACCAGGGGAAGCAATCAGCCCCAGCATTTT
J gene: TRBJ1-5
V gene: TRBV28
clone size: -
D gene: -

CDR3 protein: CASSRQGNTGELFF
CDR3 DNA: TGTGCCAGCAGCCGACAGGGGAACACCGGGGAGCTGTTTTTT
J gene: TRBJ2-2
V gene: TRBV6-6
clone size: few
D gene: TRBD1

CDR3 protein: CASSLLTSGTHEQYF
CDR3 DNA: TGCGCCAGCAGCTTACTGACTAGCGGGACTCACGAGCAGTACTTC
J gene: TRBJ2-7
V gene: TRBV5-1
clone size: -
D gene: TRBD2

CDR3 protein: CSVVGRGGRAYNEQFF
CDR3 DNA: TGCAGCGTTGTGGGGAGAGGGGGGAGGGCTTACAATGAGCAGTTCTTC
J gene: TRBJ2-1
V gene: TRBV29-1
clone size: -
D gene: -

CDR3 protein: CASSGSEGLEFF
CDR3 DNA: TGTGCCAGTAGTGGTAGTGAGGGGCTAGAGTTCTTC
J gene: TRBJ2-1
V gene: TRBV19
clone size: -
D gene: -

CDR3 protein: CASRPTTSGTEAFF
CDR3 DNA: TGTGCCAGCCGACCCACCACGTCGGGGACTGAAGCTTTCTTT
J gene: TRBJ1-1
V gene: TRBV14
clone size: -
D gene: -

CDR3 protein: CASSLGAAGAAINGYTF
CDR3 DNA: TGTGCCAGCAGCTTGGGGGCGGCAGGGGCCGCGATAAATGGCTACACCTTC
J gene: TRBJ1-2
V gene: TRBV5-6
clone size: -
D gene: -

CDR3 protein: CASSENGVSNQPQHF
CDR3 DNA: TGTGCCAGCAGTGAAAACGGGGTGAGCAATCAGCCCCAGCATTTT
J gene: TRBJ1-5
V gene: TRBV6-1
clone size: -
D gene: -

CDR3 protein: CASSPGLAGGNEQFF
CDR3 DNA: TGTGCCAGCAGCCCCGGACTAGCGGGGGGTAATGAGCAGTTCTTC
J gene: TRBJ2-1
V gene: TRBV4-2
clone size: -
D gene: TRBD2

CDR3 protein: CAISDDRLYGYTF
CDR3 DNA: TGTGCCATCAGTGATGACAGGCTGTATGGCTACACCTTC
J gene: TRBJ1-2
V gene: TRBV10-3
clone size: -
D gene: -